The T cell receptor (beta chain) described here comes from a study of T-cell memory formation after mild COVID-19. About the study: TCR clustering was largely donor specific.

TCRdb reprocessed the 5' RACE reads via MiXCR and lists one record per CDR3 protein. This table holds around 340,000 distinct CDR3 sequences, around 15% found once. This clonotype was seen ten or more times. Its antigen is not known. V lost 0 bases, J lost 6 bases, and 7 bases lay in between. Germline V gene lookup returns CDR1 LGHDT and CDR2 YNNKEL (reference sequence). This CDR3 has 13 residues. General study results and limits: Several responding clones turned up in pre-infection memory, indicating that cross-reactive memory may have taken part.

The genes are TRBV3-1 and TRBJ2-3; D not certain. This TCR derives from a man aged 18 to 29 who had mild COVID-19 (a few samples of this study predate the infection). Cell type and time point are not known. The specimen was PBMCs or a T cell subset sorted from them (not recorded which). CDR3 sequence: CASSQDSGDTQYF. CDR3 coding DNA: TGTGCCAGCAGCCAAGATAGTGGCGATACGCAGTATTTT.